This section outlines one T cell receptor (beta chain) sequence together with its context. Its antigen specificity is not known. Per-base quality was not reported, and no clone a single base away is much larger than it. Genomic DNA was extracted from sorted cells for sequencing of the TCRbeta CDR3 region. The immunoSEQ Assay was used for sequencing of TCRbeta CDR3 regions. TCRdb carries this immuneACCESS record with in-frame sequences only. Its versions omit some clonotypes, under half of them owing to an unresolved V gene in the studies checked, with the rest unexplained. The sample data list about 76,000 clones, and around 80% of these were observed just once. The ten top clones hold 1.5% to 2% of the sample. The data originate from a study of OX40 agonist ivuxolimab in advanced cancers. Describing the broader study: Ivuxolimab was an agonistic, fully human IgG2 monoclonal antibody directed against OX40 (CD134), a costimulatory receptor. Intravenous ivuxolimab was administered to patients every 2 weeks at six dose levels: 0.01, 0.1, 0.3, 1.5, 3 and 10 mg/kg. Of the roughly 51 dose-escalation patients, hepatocellular carcinoma was present in approximately 20, melanoma in approximately 15, renal cell carcinoma in 9 and head and neck cancer in 9. A male proportion of 75% to 85% and a mean age of approximately 60 years, ranging from about 23 to 90, were recorded for the dose-escalation cohort. Prior anti-PD-1, anti-PD-L1 or anti-CTLA-4 therapy was permitted, and checkpoint inhibitors had been received by less than 45% of dose-escalation patients. Partial responses occurred in three dose-escalation patients: two with cutaneous melanoma and one with hepatocellular carcinoma. The purpose of peripheral TCRbeta sequencing was to test whether ivuxolimab changed TCR sequence diversity and led to clonal T-cell expansion. The paper reports the monotherapy dose-escalation portion (N of about 50 patients) of the phase I ivuxolimab trial. Overall study results and their limits: Low levels of normalized T-cell clonal expansion were also seen in some patients who did not respond. After ivuxolimab, expanded clones were on average more numerous among CD8+ T cells than among CD4+ T cells. The antigen specificity of the clonally expanded peripheral T cells was not determined. In partial responders in the 0.1-3.0 mg/kg groups, normalized peripheral clonal expansion was found to be among the lowest, especially among CD8+ T cells. At doses from 0.1 to 3.0 mg/kg, clonal expansion was seen in both CD4+ and CD8+ blood T cells between baseline and week 6.

From a lookup of the germline V gene (reference sequence), CDR1 and CDR2 are SGHNT and YYREEE. The junction shows trimming of 9 bases on V and 3 bases on J, plus 9 bases between the germline ends. The CDR3 runs 11 amino acids, cysteine and phenylalanine included. This entry keeps only the CDR3 DNA: 33 bases, framed from base 1. The trial excluded patients who had a history of autoimmune disease or were on systemic immunosuppression. In every dose cohort, peripheral blood was drawn for TCR sequencing at baseline, cycle 4 day 1, and cycle 7 day 1. The samples were taken from a phase I, first-in-human, multicenter, open-label dose-escalation trial of ivuxolimab. Adults with locally advanced or metastatic melanoma, renal cell carcinoma, hepatocellular carcinoma or head and neck squamous cell carcinoma were enrolled in the trial. Before TCR sequencing, CD4+ and CD8+ T cells were separately sorted from peripheral blood.

The V and J genes are TRBV5-4 and TRBJ1-1; no D gene can be assigned with confidence. The TCR comes from an adult with an advanced solid tumor such as melanoma, head and neck, liver or kidney cancer. The sample in question was CD4+ or CD8+ T cells sorted from blood, obtained in a trial of the OX40 agonist ivuxolimab. The nucleotide sequence reads as follows: TGTGCCACCACCGTGGACACTGAAGCTTTCTTT. Its product reads: CATTVDTEAFF.